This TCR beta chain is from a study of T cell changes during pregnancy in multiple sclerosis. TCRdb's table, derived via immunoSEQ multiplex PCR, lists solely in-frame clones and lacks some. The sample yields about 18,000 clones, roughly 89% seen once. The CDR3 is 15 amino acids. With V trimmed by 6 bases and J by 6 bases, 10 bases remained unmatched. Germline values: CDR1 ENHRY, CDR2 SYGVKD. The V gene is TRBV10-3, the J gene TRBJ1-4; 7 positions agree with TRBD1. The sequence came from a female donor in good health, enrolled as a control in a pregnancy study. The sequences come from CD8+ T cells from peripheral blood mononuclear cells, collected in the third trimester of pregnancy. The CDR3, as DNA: TGTGCCATCAGCCGGCGACGACAGGGAGATGAAAAACTGTTTTTT. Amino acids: CAISRRRQGDEKLFF.